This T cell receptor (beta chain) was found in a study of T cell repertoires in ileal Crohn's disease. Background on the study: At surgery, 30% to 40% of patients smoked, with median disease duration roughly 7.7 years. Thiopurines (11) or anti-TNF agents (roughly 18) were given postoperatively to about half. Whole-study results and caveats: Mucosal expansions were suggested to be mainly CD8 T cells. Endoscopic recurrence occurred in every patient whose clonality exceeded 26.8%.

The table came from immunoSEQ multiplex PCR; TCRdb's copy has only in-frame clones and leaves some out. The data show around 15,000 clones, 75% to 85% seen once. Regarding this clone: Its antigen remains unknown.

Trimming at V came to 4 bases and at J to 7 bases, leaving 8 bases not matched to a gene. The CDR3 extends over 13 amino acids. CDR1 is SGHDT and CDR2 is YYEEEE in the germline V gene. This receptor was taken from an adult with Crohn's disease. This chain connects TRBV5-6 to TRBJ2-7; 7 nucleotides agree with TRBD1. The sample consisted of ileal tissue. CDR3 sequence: CASSRRQGREQYV. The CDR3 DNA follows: TGTGCCAGCAGCCGAAGACAGGGTAGAGAGCAGTACGTC.